The present T cell receptor beta chain was sequenced within a study of shared clonotypes between healthy human individuals. Findings and caveats of the study: Non-shared clonotypes displayed generation probabilities falling below those of clonotypes present in all four donors. Despite large depth, rarefaction showed incomplete sorted-subset sequencing.

The germline V and J ends were trimmed by 1 base and 0 bases, with 16 bases remaining between them. The CDR3 contains 17 residues. The germline gives CDR1 SQVTM, CDR2 ANQGSEA. Authors' data handling: Filtering of immunoSEQ junctional sequences could not match full-length read filtering. Profiling relied on immunoSEQ multiplex PCR, and the TCRdb table lists in-frame clones only, not all of them. D and trimming were read from the DNA, whereas the V and J calls and clone size are those reported in that table. This table has over 1.4 million clones, 96% appearing once. With respect to this clone: What it binds is unknown.

The V and J genes are TRBV29-1 and TRBJ2-1, with a tentative D call TRBD1 (6 bases). This clonotype was sampled from a man aged 25 to 40 in good health. The material sequenced was naive CD4+ T cells sorted from blood. The subset denotes: CD45RA+ positively selected. DNA of the CDR3: TGCAGCGTTGAAGGCCGTGCCCAGGGGAGCTCCTACAATGAGCAGTTCTTC. This sequence encodes CSVEGRAQGSSYNEQFF.